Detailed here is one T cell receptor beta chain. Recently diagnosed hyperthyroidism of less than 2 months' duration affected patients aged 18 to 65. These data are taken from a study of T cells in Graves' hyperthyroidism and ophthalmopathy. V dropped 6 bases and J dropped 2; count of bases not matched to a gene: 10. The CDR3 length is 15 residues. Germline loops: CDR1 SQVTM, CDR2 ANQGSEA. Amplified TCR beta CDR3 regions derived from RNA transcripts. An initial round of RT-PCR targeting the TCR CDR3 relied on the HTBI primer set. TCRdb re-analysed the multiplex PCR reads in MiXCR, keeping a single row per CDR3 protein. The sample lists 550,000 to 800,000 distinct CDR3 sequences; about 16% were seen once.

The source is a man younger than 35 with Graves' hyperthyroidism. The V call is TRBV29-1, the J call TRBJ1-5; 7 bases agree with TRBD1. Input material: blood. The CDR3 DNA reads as TGCAGCGTATCCACAGGGGTAGGGGGCAATCAGCCCCAGCATTTT. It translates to CSVSTGVGGNQPQHF.